This T cell receptor (beta chain) was identified in a study of blood T cell repertoires in COVID-19. Trimming shortened V by 1 base and J by 4 bases, and 10 bases separated the two germline ends. Per germline, CDR1 SGHTA and CDR2 FQGNSA. This CDR3 contains 14 residues. Generated by immunoSEQ multiplex PCR, the TCRdb table keeps only in-frame clones and is missing some. The table records about 170,000 clones, around nine tenths of them present only once. Sequencing was carried out using peripheral blood. The chain employs TRBV7-2 and TRBJ1-1; D is ambiguous. This clonotype originated in a man between 65 and 85 years old with acute or convalescent COVID-19. The CDR3 region has the DNA TGTGCCAGCAGCTTAGTCCCAGGAGGCACTGAAGCTTTCTTT. Translating gives CASSLVPGGTEAFF. Full variable domain (outside the CDR3, taken from reference TRBV7-2 and TRBJ1-1): GAGVSQSPSNKVTEKGKDVELRCDPISGHTALYWYRQSLGQGLEFLIYFQGNSAPDKSGLPSDRFSAERTGGSVSTLTIQRTQQEDSAVYLCASSLVPGGTEAFFGQGTRLTVV.